The 26 T cell receptor beta chains below come from one sample, sequenced in a study of breast tumors, draining lymph nodes, adjacent tissues. TCRdb reprocessed the multiplex PCR reads with MiXCR, giving one entry per CDR3 protein. The top ten hold approximately 1.5% of the sample, which has approximately 210,000 distinct CDR3 sequences, 32% seen once. Samples came from axillary lymph nodes draining the breast cancer. The specimen was axillary lymph node tissue. The receptors here all came from a female donor with breast cancer. Some clones in this sample may be carry-over from other donors' samples.

The chain has TRBV2 and TRBJ1-2; 8 positions agree with TRBD1. This CDR3 has 16 residues. V trimming: 6 bases; J trimming: 4 bases; junction bases outside the gene matches: 13. Germline values: CDR1 SNHLY, CDR2 FYNNEI. The CDR3 protein is CASRSGSGGAGYGYTF. CDR3 bases: TGTGCCAGCAGATCCGGTTCAGGGGGCGCGGGCTATGGCTACACCTTC.

This clonotype was counted ten times or more. The J gene is TRBJ2-7, the V gene TRBV12-3 or TRBV12-4, with D perhaps matching TRBD2 (6 bases). Between the trimmed V and J ends, which lost 5 bases and 2 bases, there was a span of 16 bases. The CDR3 has 15 amino acids. The CDR3 sequence is CASSVGRNQAYEQYF. The CDR3 DNA reads TGTGCCAGCAGTGTCGGGAGAAACCAAGCCTACGAGCAGTACTTC.

This clonotype has only one observation. A much bigger clone sits one base away, suggesting this may be a read error. The CDR3 sequence is CPSSLGGGSGYASTDTQYF. The CDR3 nucleotides are TGTCCCAGCAGTCTAGGGGGTGGTAGCGGCTACGCTAGCACAGATACGCAGTATTTT. This chain connects TRBV9 to TRBJ2-3; tentatively, D is TRBD1 or TRBD2 (6 bases each). CDR3 length equals 19 residues. The V gene's germline CDR1 is SGDLS and CDR2 YYNGEE.

This clonotype came up many times. CDR3 nucleotides: TGTGCCAGCAGCCGGGGACAGGTCCCTTCCTACGAGCAGTACTTC. It translates to CASSRGQVPSYEQYF. The chain employs TRBV6-5 and TRBJ2-7; 8 bases are shared with TRBD1. V shed 6 bases, J shed 1 base, and the junction held 8 bases outside the gene matches. CDR3 length: 15 amino acids. Germline CDR1 and CDR2: MNHEY and SVGAGI.

Regarding this clonotype: This could be a read error, since a much larger clone is one nucleotide away. J is TRBJ2-5 and V is TRBV20-1; the D gene is possibly TRBD2 (6 bases). The CDR3 is made up of 12 amino acids. CDR1 is DFQATT, CDR2 SNEGSKA, per germline (reference sequence). CDR3 sequence (DNA): TGCAGTGCTACAGCGACACGGGAGACCCCGTACTTC. It codes for CSATATRETPYF.

The rearrangement uses TRBV5-1 and TRBJ1-1; unclear D gene. Germline values: CDR1 SGHRS, CDR2 YFSETQ. The CDR3 is 14 residues long. Trimming removed 5 bases from V and 1 base from J, with 12 bases in between. Here the CDR3 reads CASRYASGNTEAFF. The DNA for the CDR3 is TGCGCCAGCAGATATGCCTCAGGGAACACTGAAGCTTTCTTT.

As concerns this clonotype: This sequence may be a read error, since a much larger clone differs from it by one base. The chain uses TRBV15 and TRBJ1-1; D is possibly TRBD1 (5 bases). Germline CDR1 LNHNV, CDR2 YYDKDF (reference sequence). CDR3 length: 13 amino acids. The CDR3 protein is CATGRDPAGEAFF. The CDR3 region has the DNA TGTGCCACCGGCAGAGATCCGGCAGGGGAAGCTTTCTTT.

Note on this clonotype: The CDR3 ends on some other residue instead of the conserved phenylalanine or tryptophan, so this is likely a read error. This chain links TRBV20-1 with TRBJ1-3; TRBD1 agrees at 7 bases. The CDR3 has 17 residues. V trimming: 6 bases; J trimming: 0 bases; junction bases outside the gene matches: 14. Germline CDR1 and CDR2: DFQATT and SNEGSKA (reference sequence). CDR3 sequence: CSALGQKSISSGNTIYY. CDR3 coding DNA: TGCAGTGCCCTGGGACAGAAATCGATATCCTCTGGAAACACCATATATTAT.

This clonotype was detected a few times. Possible read error: a much larger clone is one base away. The chain employs TRBV5-4 and TRBJ2-7; a possible D gene is TRBD2 (5 bases). Between the trimmed V and J ends, which lost 2 bases and 5 bases, there was a span of 14 bases. The CDR3 totals 14 residues. From germline, CDR1 is SGHNT and CDR2 YYREEE (reference sequence). CDR3 DNA sequence: TGTGCCAGCAGCTTCCAGGTCCCGGGGAACGAGCAGTACTTC. The encoded protein is CASSFQVPGNEQYF.

In its sample, this clonotype was seen many times. This chain links TRBV25-1 with TRBJ1-5; D gene ambiguous. V gave up 4 bases and J gave up 2 bases, with 3 bases separating them. This CDR3 is 12 amino acids long. Per the germline V gene, CDR1 is MGHDK and CDR2 is SYGVNS. CDR3 DNA: TGTGCCAGCAGTGTAGGCAATCAGCCCCAGCATTTT. It is translated as CASSVGNQPQHF.

This sequence joins TRBV20-1 and TRBJ1-1; possibly TRBD1 for D (5 bases). CDR3 size: 14 residues. CDR1 is DFQATT, CDR2 SNEGSKA, per germline (reference sequence). With 6 bases removed from V and 0 bases from J, the gap between germline ends came to 14 bases. CDR3 DNA: TGCAGTGCCCGGAAGGGACGCCTGAACACTGAAGCTTTCTTT. This sequence encodes CSARKGRLNTEAFF.

This clonotype was observed a handful of times. The J gene is TRBJ1-1, the V gene TRBV5-1, with D unresolved. The V gene's germline CDR1 is SGHRS and CDR2 YFSETQ. The CDR3 spans 17 residues. V gave up 4 bases and J gave up 1 base, with 20 bases separating them. This CDR3 reads CASSPLGPGRANTEAFF. In DNA form, the CDR3 reads TGCGCCAGCAGCCCGCTGGGCCCCGGGCGCGCGAACACTGAAGCTTTCTTT.

A word on this clonotype: A much larger clone is a single base away; this may be a read error. The V and J genes are TRBV7-3 and TRBJ2-2; D tentatively fits TRBD1 or TRBD2 (5 bases each). The CDR3 runs 15 residues. Trimming left V 5 bases short and J 6 bases short, with 16 bases between. Germline assignment: CDR1 SGHTA and CDR2 FQGTGA. The CDR3 protein is CASSPSGPAAGELFF. CDR3 bases: TGTGCCAGCAGCCCCTCGGGACCAGCCGCCGGGGAGCTGTTTTTT.

The chain couples TRBV28 to TRBJ1-5; 9 bases are shared with TRBD1. Germline CDR1 reads MDHEN; CDR2 reads SYDVKM. V lost 6 bases, J lost 7 bases, and 10 bases stayed unmatched. The CDR3 spans 15 residues. The CDR3 region has the DNA TGTGCCAGCAGCCCATCAGGGACAGGGAGGCAGCCCCAGCATTTT. Translating it yields CASSPSGTGRQPQHF.

In the case of this clonotype: One end of the junction varies from germline; a read error may be responsible. The rearrangement links TRBV9 to TRBJ1-4; no definite D call. Germline V gives CDR1 SGDLS, CDR2 YYNGEE. The CDR3 is 14 amino acids. CDR3 protein: CASSNSATNEELFF. For the CDR3, the DNA is TGTGCCAGCAGCAACAGTGCAACTAATGAAGAACTGTTTTTT.

The CDR3 loop reads CASSLMDRGQGETQYF. DNA for the CDR3: TGTGCCAGCAGCTTGATGGACAGGGGGCAGGGGGAGACCCAGTACTTC. The chain has TRBV7-9 and TRBJ2-5; 11 nucleotides agree with TRBD1. The CDR3 runs 16 residues. After removal of 3 bases from V and 5 bases from J, the junction contained 8 bases not matched to a gene. Germline CDR1 and CDR2: SEHNR and FQNEAQ (reference sequence).

This chain links TRBV4-1 with TRBJ1-3; the D is unclear. Trimming shortened V by 0 bases and J by 2 bases, and 8 bases separated the two germline ends. Germline V gene data show CDR1 as MGHRA and CDR2 as YSYEKL. The CDR3 length is 15 residues. DNA of the CDR3: TGCGCCAGCAGCCAAGAAGGAACAGCTGGAAACACCATATATTTT. It encodes CASSQEGTAGNTIYF.

V is TRBV2 and J is TRBJ1-6; the D gene is possibly TRBD1 (6 bases). Germline CDR1 is SNHLY and CDR2 is FYNNEI. The CDR3 is 14 residues long. Between the trimmed V and J ends, which lost 5 bases and 13 bases, there was a span of 18 bases. CDR3 in DNA: TGTGCCAGCAGTCCGACAGGTTTCAGTTCGCCCCTCCACTTT. Amino acids: CASSPTGFSSPLHF. The entire variable domain, with the rest obtained from reference TRBV2 and TRBJ1-6, is as follows: EPEVTQTPSHQVTQMGQEVILRCVPISNHLYFYWYRQILGQKVEFLVSFYNNEISEKSEIFDDQFSVERPDGSNFTLKIRSTKLEDSAMYFCASSPTGFSSPLHFGNGTRLTVT.

The V call is TRBV20-1, the J call TRBJ1-5; a weak D match, TRBD1 (6 bases). Germline loops: CDR1 DFQATT, CDR2 SNEGSKA (reference sequence). Between the trimmed V and J ends, which lost 5 bases and 9 bases, there was a span of 20 bases. The CDR3 covers 14 residues. The CDR3 nucleotides are TGCAGTGCTGGCTCCCGGACAGACGAGCTGCCCCAGCATTTT. It translates to CSAGSRTDELPQHF.

This clonotype was seen repeatedly, ten times or more. The chain uses TRBV2 and TRBJ2-5; the match to TRBD2 covers 11 bases. The CDR3 consists of 16 residues. Germline values: CDR1 SNHLY, CDR2 FYNNEI. Trimming cost V 4 bases and J 5 bases; bases outside gene matches: 9. The CDR3 coding sequence is TGTGCCAGCAGTGGGTGGTTGGCTAGCGGGAGGGAGACCCAGTACTTC. It specifies CASSGWLASGRETQYF.

The chain has TRBV10-3 and TRBJ1-5, with D unclear. The CDR3 totals 13 residues. Between the trimmed V and J ends, which lost 3 bases and 11 bases, there was a span of 14 bases. In germline, CDR1 is ENHRY, CDR2 SYGVKD. CDR3 coding DNA: TGTGCCATCAGTGACGGGTACCAAGAGACCCAGCATTTT. Translating it yields CAISDGYQETQHF.

The chain carries TRBV12-3 or TRBV12-4 and TRBJ2-7; 12 nucleotides match TRBD1. V lost 6 bases, J lost 5 bases, and 14 bases stayed unmatched. The CDR3 is made up of 17 amino acids. The CDR3: CASRPNLGTGGHDEQYF. CDR3 DNA: TGTGCCAGCAGACCCAACCTCGGGACAGGGGGCCATGACGAGCAGTACTTC.

As concerns this clonotype: A much larger clonotype is one base distant, so this may be a read error. The V call is TRBV5-6, the J call TRBJ2-5, with 7 nucleotides matching TRBD1. The CDR3 loop spans 15 amino acids. V lost 4 bases and J lost 9; bases outside the gene matches: 15. Germline loops: CDR1 SGHDT, CDR2 YYEEEE. The CDR3 nucleotides are TGTGCCAGCAGCCCCCCCGACAGCGTAACAGGGGCCCAGTACTTC. Amino acid sequence: CASSPPDSVTGAQYF.

J is TRBJ2-7 and V is TRBV29-1, with D unclear. This CDR3 contains 13 residues. Germline CDR1 is SQVTM and CDR2 is ANQGSEA. The V end lost 7 bases, the J end lost 1 base, and 14 bases lay between the germline ends. The CDR3 DNA is TGCAGCGCATTCACTCAGCCATCCTACGAGCAGTACTTC. It codes for CSAFTQPSYEQYF.

In regard to this clonotype: A junction boundary mismatches the germline segment, possibly from a read error. The chain carries TRBV10-3 and TRBJ2-7; D remains unclear. CDR3 length: 12 residues. CDR1 and CDR2 from the germline V gene are ENHRY and SYGVKD. CDR3 amino acids: CVISEQSYKQYF. The CDR3 bases are TGTGTCATCAGTGAACAGAGCTACAAGCAGTACTTC.

The sample holds a few counts of this clonotype. The chain joins TRBV27 to TRBJ2-1, with 9 bases matching TRBD2. This CDR3 spans 13 amino acids. The ends lost 3 bases at V and 12 bases at J; junction bases unmatched: 6. Per the germline V gene, CDR1 is MNHEY and CDR2 is SMNVEV (reference sequence). The CDR3 is CASSFIAGGGQFF. CDR3 in DNA: TGTGCCAGCAGTTTTATTGCGGGAGGGGGGCAGTTCTTC.